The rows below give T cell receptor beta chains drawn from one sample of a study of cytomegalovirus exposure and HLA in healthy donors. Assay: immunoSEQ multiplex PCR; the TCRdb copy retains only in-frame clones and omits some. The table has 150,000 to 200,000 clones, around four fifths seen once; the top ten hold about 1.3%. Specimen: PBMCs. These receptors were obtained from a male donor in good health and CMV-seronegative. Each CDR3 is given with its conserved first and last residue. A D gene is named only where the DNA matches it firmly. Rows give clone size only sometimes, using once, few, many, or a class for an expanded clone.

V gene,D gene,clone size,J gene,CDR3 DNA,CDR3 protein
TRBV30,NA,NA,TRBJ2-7,TGTGCCTCCTTCCAGGGGGGAGGCGAGCAGTACTTC,CASFQGGGEQYF
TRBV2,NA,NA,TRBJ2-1,TGTGCCAGCACTCGGGGACTGGTCTGGGATGAGCAGTTCTTC,CASTRGLVWDEQFF
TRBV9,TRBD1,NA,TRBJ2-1,TGTGCCAGCAGCGGAGGCCCACAGGGGTTGGATGAGCAGTTCTTC,CASSGGPQGLDEQFF
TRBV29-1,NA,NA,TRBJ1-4,TGCAGCGTTGGACCGGGAGCGTCGACTAATGAAAAACTGTTTTTT,CSVGPGASTNEKLFF
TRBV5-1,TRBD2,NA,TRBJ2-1,TGCGCCAGCAGTAGCGGGGGGGCCTGGAACTACAATGAGCAGTTCTTC,CASSSGGAWNYNEQFF
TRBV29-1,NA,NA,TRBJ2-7,TGCAGCGTTGAAGATCCTGCGGGGCACTACGAGCAGTACTTC,CSVEDPAGHYEQYF
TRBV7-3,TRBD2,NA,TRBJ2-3,TGTGCCAGCAGCGCATCCCCTAGCGGGGGGGGCACAGATACGCAGTATTTT,CASSASPSGGGTDTQYF
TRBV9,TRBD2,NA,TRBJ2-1,TGTGCCAGCAGCGGTACCGGGACTAGCCCCGGTGAGCAGTTCTTC,CASSGTGTSPGEQFF
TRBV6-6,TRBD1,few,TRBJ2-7,TGTGCCAGCAGTTACCGGACAGGGACCTACGAGCAGTACTTC,CASSYRTGTYEQYF
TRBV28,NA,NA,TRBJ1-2,TGTGCCAGCAGTTTAGGCGGTTATGGCTACACCTTC,CASSLGGYGYTF
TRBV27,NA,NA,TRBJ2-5,TGTGCCAGCAGTTTTCTATTGGGGGGAAGAGAAGAGACCCAGTACTTC,CASSFLLGGREETQYF
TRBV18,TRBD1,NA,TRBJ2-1,TGTGCCAGCTCACCACAGGGGGCCATACACAATGAGCAGTTCTTC,CASSPQGAIHNEQFF
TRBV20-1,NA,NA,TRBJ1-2,TGCAGTGCCCCACAGAACTATGGCTACACCTTC,CSAPQNYGYTF
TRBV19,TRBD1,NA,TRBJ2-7,TGTGCCAGTAGTTCCCGAGGGGGGGACAGGGGCTACGAGCAGTACTTC,CASSSRGGDRGYEQYF
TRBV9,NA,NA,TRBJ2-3,TGTGCCAGCAGCGTAGTATCGACAGATACGCAGTATTTT,CASSVVSTDTQYF
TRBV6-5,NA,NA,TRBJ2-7,TGTGCCAGCAGTTACTCAAGACAGGTCCCAACCTCGGAGCAGTACTTC,CASSYSRQVPTSEQYF
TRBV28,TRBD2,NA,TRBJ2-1,TGTGCCAGCAGTTTAGAAGCGGGAGCCCACAATGAGCAGTTCTTC,CASSLEAGAHNEQFF
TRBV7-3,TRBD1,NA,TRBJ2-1,TGTGCCAGCAGCCCGCGCAGGGGGAACCCATACAATGAGCAGTTCTTC,CASSPRRGNPYNEQFF
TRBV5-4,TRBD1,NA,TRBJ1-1,TGTGCCAGCACCCGCCGGGACAGGGGGAACACTGAAGCTTTCTTT,CASTRRDRGNTEAFF
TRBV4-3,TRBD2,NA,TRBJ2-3,TGCGCCAGCAGCCAGGGAGGGTTGCGGAGGCGCATCACAGATACGCAGTATTTT,CASSQGGLRRRITDTQYF
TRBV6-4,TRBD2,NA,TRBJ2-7,TGTGCCAGTACTGGACTAGCGGGATCCTACGAGCAGTACTTC,CASTGLAGSYEQYF
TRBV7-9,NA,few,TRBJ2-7,TGTGCCAGCAGCACCAGACAGAGCTCCTACGAGCAGTACTTC,CASSTRQSSYEQYF
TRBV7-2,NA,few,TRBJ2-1,TGTGCCAGCAGCTTGACCCCCCGACTAGTGTCCCGCCCAGAGCAGTTCTTC,CASSLTPRLVSRPEQFF
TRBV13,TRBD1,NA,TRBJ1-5,TGTGCCAGCAGCGCCCGGACAGGCCAGGGGCCCCAGCATTTT,CASSARTGQGPQHF
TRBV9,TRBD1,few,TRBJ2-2,TGTGCCAGCAGCGAGACAGGGAATGTTGGGAACACCGGGGAGCTGTTTTTT,CASSETGNVGNTGELFF
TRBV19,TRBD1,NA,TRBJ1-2,TGTGCCAGTAGTCCTCCGGGGACAGGGGGCCTTGCTAACTATGGCTACACCTTC,CASSPPGTGGLANYGYTF
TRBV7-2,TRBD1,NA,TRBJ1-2,TGTGCCAGCAGCTCCAGGACAGGGGGGAACCACACCTTC,CASSSRTGGNHTF
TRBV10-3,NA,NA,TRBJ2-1,TGTGCCATCCAACCTCTGACAGGTGGGGGCGCTGAGCAGTTCTTC,CAIQPLTGGGAEQFF
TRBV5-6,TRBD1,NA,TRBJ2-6,TGTGCCAGCAGCTTGCTGGACAGGGTCCCAACCAACGTCCTGACTTTC,CASSLLDRVPTNVLTF
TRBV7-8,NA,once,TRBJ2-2,TGTGCCAGCAGCTTATACGTGGTCTATAACACCGGGGAGCTGTTTTTT,CASSLYVVYNTGELFF
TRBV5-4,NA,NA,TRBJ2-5,TGTGCCAGCAGCTTGGCGGGAGTAAGGGAGACCCAGTACTTC,CASSLAGVRETQYF
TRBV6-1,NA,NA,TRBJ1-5,TGTGCCAGCAGGGTCATCGGGTCGAATCAGCCCCAGCATTTT,CASRVIGSNQPQHF
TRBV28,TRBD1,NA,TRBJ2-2,TGTGCCAGCGTACCGACAGGGCATAGGACCGGGGAGCTGTTTTTT,CASVPTGHRTGELFF
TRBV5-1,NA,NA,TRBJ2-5,TGCGCCAGCAGCTCGACTCCCGGGACTCAAGAGACCCAGTACTTC,CASSSTPGTQETQYF
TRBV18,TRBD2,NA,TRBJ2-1,TGTGCCAGCTCACCAGGGACTAGCGGGAGACAATCCTACAATGAGCAGTTCTTC,CASSPGTSGRQSYNEQFF
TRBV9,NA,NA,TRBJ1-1,TGTGCCAGCAGCCCACGAGTGGCAGGGGTTGAAGCTTTCTTT,CASSPRVAGVEAFF
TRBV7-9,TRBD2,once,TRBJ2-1,TGTGCCAGCAGCCCGGGACTAGCGGGGGGGCGGTTAAATGAGCAGTTCTTC,CASSPGLAGGRLNEQFF
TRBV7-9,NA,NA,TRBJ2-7,TGTGCCAGCAGCTTACGCAACCAGCTGGGCCACGAGCAGTACTTC,CASSLRNQLGHEQYF
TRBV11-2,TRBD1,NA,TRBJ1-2,TGTGCCAGCAGCTTAGGGACAGGGGCGTTGAGGGACTATGGCTACACCTTC,CASSLGTGALRDYGYTF
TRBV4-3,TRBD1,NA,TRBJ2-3,TGCGCCAGCAGCCAAGGGGGGACAGGGTACACAGATACGCAGTATTTT,CASSQGGTGYTDTQYF
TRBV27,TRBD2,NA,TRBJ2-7,TGTGCCAGCAGTGGGACTAGCGGGGGGACAGGGGAGCAGTACTTC,CASSGTSGGTGEQYF
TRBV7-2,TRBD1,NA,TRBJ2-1,TGTGCCAGCAGCACAAACAGGGGTAGCTTCTACAATGAGCAGTTCTTC,CASSTNRGSFYNEQFF
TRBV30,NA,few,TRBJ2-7,TGTGCCTGGAGTCCGACTAGTTACGAGCAGTACTTC,CAWSPTSYEQYF
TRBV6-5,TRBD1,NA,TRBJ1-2,TGTGCCAGCAGTTACTCGGGGACAGGGAACTTTGATGGCTACACCTTC,CASSYSGTGNFDGYTF
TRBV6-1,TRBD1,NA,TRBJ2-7,TGTGCCAGCGGTTTTTCGGGACAGGGGGCGGACGAGCAGTACTTC,CASGFSGQGADEQYF
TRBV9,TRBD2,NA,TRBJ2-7,TGCGCCAGCAGCGTATCAACTAGCGGGAGGTACGAGCAGTACTTC,CASSVSTSGRYEQYF
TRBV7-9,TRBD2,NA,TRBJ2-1,TGTGCCAGCGGAGCCGGGACTAGCTCCTACAATGAGCAGTTCTTC,CASGAGTSSYNEQFF
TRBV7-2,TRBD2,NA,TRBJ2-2,TGTGCCAGCAGCAACGGACTAGCGGGAGTTGGGGAGCTGTTTTTT,CASSNGLAGVGELFF
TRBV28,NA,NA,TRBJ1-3,TGTGCCAGCAGGGGGGCGGCTTCTGGAAACACCATATATTTT,CASRGAASGNTIYF
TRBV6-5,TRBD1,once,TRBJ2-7,TGTGCCAGCAGTTACAGCGGTGGGACAGGGGACGAGCAGTACTTC,CASSYSGGTGDEQYF
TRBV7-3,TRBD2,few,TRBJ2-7,TGTGCCAGCAGCAGGGAGCGGGGGGACTCCTACGAGCAGTACTTC,CASSRERGDSYEQYF
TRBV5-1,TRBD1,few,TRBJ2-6,TGCGCCAGCAGCGCGGGCCAGGGGGCGTTTTTATCTGGGGCCAACGTCCTGACTTTC,CASSAGQGAFLSGANVLTF
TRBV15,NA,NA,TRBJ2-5,TGTGCCACCAGCAGCGGGGCGCAGGGGATGCAACTAGAGACCCAGTACTTC,CATSSGAQGMQLETQYF
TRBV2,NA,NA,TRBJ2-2,TGTGCCAGCAGTGAAAAGGTCCGCGGACAGTTTGGGACCGGGGAGCTGTTTTTT,CASSEKVRGQFGTGELFF
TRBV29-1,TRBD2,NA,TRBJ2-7,TGCAGCGTCTGGGGGGGAAACTACGAGCAGTACTTC,CSVWGGNYEQYF
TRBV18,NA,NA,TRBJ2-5,TGTGCCAGCTCACGACAGACCCAAGAGACCCAGTACTTC,CASSRQTQETQYF
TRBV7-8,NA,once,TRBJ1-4,TGTGCCAGCAGCGGAAAGCGGACTAATGAAAAACTGTTTTTT,CASSGKRTNEKLFF
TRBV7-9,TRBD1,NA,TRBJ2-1,TGTGCCAGCAGCTTAGGACAGGGGGCGAGGAATGAGCAGTTCTTC,CASSLGQGARNEQFF
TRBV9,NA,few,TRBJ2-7,TGTGCCAGCAGCGTAGAACCGGGCTCCTACGAGCAGTACTTC,CASSVEPGSYEQYF